The entry below describes one TCR beta chain. Its antigen is not known. These data originate in a study of T cells expressing NK-cell markers. The overall study: Sorted CD3+CD56+NKG2C+, CD3+CD56+NKG2C- and CD3+CD56-NKG2C+ T cells provided the TCR beta repertoires.

Study-wide points: In about six donors, dominant CD3+CD56+NKG2C+ clones formed roughly 1.0-8% of CD8+ cells.

CDR3 length equals 13 residues. The germline V gene has CDR1 MDHEN and CDR2 SYDVKM. With UMIs, 5'RACE template switching was used to make TCR beta cDNA. TCRdb reprocessed the 5' RACE reads, keeping one entry per CDR3 protein, no DNA. The listing contains about 380,000 distinct CDR3 sequences. The sequence came from a man aged 18-69 years in good health. The V gene is TRBV28, the J gene TRBJ2-3; TCRdb's D call of TRBD1 is untestable without DNA. Sequenced material: blood T cells: a sorted CD56 or NKG2C T cell subset, CD4+ or CD8+ T cells, or bulk PBMC T cells (not recorded which). CDR3 residues: CASSIPNADTQYF.